The sequence of this T cell receptor beta chain was determined in a study of T cell repertoires in cytomegalovirus infection. Study at large: It can be stated that public TCR beta signatures indicated CMV infection as well as a matching HLA type. Regarding the study as a whole: In two of eight donors, the top clonotype was HLA-C-restricted CMV-specific.

As concerns this clonotype: Its target is unknown.

Each CDR3 protein is one row after TCRdb ran MiXCR on the reads. The table records about 330,000 distinct CDR3 sequences, about 34% of them present only once. The germline V gene has CDR1 MNHEY and CDR2 SVGAGI. The CDR3 covers 14 residues. Trimming took off 6 bases at V and 5 bases at J, with 14 bases between the two ends. The specimen comprised cultured PBMCs, sampled from culture after CMV antigen stimulation. The chain joins TRBV6-5 to TRBJ2-1, with D perhaps being TRBD1 or TRBD2 (5 bases each). This TCR was sampled from a human donor in good health (CMV status not recorded). Some clones in this sample may be carry-over from other donors' samples. CDR3 sequence: CASRGWGIDNEQFF. The CDR3 coding sequence is TGTGCCAGCAGGGGATGGGGGATCGACAATGAGCAGTTCTTC.